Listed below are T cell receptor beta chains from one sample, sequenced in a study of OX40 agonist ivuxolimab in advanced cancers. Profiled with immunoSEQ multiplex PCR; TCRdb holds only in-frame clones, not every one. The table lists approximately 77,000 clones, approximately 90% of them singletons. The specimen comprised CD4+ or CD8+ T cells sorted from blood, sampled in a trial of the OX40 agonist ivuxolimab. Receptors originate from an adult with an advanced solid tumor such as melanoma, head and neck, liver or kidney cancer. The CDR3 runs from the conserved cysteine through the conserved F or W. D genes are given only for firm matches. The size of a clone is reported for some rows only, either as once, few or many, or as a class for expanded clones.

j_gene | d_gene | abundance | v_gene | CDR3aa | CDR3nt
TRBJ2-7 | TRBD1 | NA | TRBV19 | CASSNPSRDSSYEQYF | TGTGCCAGTAGTAACCCCTCCCGGGACAGCTCCTACGAGCAGTACTTC
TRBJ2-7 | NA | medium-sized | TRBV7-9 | CASSGGHRVRYEQYF | TGTGCCAGCAGCGGGGGCCACAGGGTAAGATACGAGCAGTACTTC
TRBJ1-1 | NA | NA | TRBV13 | CASTEGSRNTEAFF | TGTGCCAGCACGGAGGGGTCGAGGAACACTGAAGCTTTCTTT
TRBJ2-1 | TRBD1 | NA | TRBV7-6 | CASSSHRGPYNEQFF | TGTGCCAGCAGCTCTCACAGGGGGCCGTACAATGAGCAGTTCTTC
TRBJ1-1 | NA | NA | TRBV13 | CASSLSYTEAFF | TGTGCCAGCAGCTTAAGCTACACTGAAGCTTTCTTT
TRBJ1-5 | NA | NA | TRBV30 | CAWSPDTNQPQHF | TGTGCCTGGAGTCCGGACACCAATCAGCCCCAGCATTTT
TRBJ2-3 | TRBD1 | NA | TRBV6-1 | CASSDLDRELDTQYF | TGTGCCAGCAGTGATCTGGACAGGGAACTAGATACGCAGTATTTT
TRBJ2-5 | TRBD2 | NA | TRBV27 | CASSSTTSGETQYF | TGTGCCAGCAGTTCGACGACTAGCGGGGAGACCCAGTACTTC
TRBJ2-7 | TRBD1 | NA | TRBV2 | CVSHAGTGAYEQYF | TGTGTTTCACACGCAGGGACAGGAGCCTACGAGCAGTACTTC
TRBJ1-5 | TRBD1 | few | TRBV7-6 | CASSLGATGFGNQPQHF | TGTGCCAGCAGCTTAGGAGCGACAGGGTTCGGCAATCAGCCCCAGCATTTT
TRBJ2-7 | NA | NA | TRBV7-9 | CASSGGLLYEQYF | TGTGCCAGCAGCGGGGGACTTCTCTACGAGCAGTACTTC
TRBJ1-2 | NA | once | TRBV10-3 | CASSVGRTGNDGYTF | TGTGCCAGCAGTGTAGGGAGAACAGGGAACGATGGCTACACCTTC
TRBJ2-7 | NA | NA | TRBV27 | CASSFSGSYEQYF | TGTGCCAGCAGTTTCTCCGGCTCCTACGAGCAGTACTTC
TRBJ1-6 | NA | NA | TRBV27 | CASRISRNSPLHF | TGTGCCAGCAGGATCTCGCGCAATTCACCCCTCCACTTT
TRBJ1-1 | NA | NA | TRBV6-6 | CASSSVLGGTEAFF | TGTGCCAGCAGTTCGGTGCTGGGGGGGACTGAAGCTTTCTTT
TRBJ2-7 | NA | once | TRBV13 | CASSSSGARTYEQYF | TGTGCCAGCAGCTCATCAGGGGCCCGAACCTACGAGCAGTACTTC
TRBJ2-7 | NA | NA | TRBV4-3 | CASSHGKRGEVNPYEQYF | TGCGCCAGCAGCCATGGAAAGAGGGGGGAGGTTAACCCCTACGAGCAGTACTTC
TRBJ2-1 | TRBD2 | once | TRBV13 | CASSPFGGYDEQFF | TGTGCCAGCAGCCCATTCGGGGGGTATGATGAGCAGTTCTTC
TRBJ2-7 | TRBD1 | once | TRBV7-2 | CASSYRGRYEQYF | TGTGCCAGCAGCTACAGGGGGCGGTACGAGCAGTACTTC
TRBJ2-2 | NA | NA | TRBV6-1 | CASSDWLYSALGGELFF | TGTGCCAGCAGTGATTGGCTCTATTCGGCTTTAGGGGGGGAGCTGTTTTTT
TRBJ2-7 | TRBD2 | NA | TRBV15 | CATSRDRGLAGGEQYF | TGTGCCACCAGCAGAGATCGAGGACTAGCGGGGGGCGAGCAGTACTTC
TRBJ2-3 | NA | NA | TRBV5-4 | CASSLARDISREDTQYF | TGTGCCAGCAGCTTGGCCCGGGACATCTCTCGAGAGGATACGCAGTATTTT
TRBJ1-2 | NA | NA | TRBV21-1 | CASSKWPKQGICGYTF | TGTGCCAGCAGCAAATGGCCCAAACAGGGTATTTGCGGCTACACCTTC
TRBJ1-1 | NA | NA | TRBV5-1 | CASSLTGTEAFF | TGCGCCAGCAGCTTGACAGGCACTGAAGCTTTCTTT
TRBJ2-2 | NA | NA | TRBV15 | CATSPQATVGPTGELFF | TGTGCCACCAGCCCTCAAGCAACGGTCGGTCCTACCGGGGAGCTGTTTTTT
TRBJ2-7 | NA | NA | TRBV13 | CASSPDSSYEQYF | TGTGCCAGCAGCCCCGACAGCTCCTACGAGCAGTACTTC
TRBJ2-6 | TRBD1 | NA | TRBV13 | CASSSRDRVGANVLTF | TGTGCCAGCAGCTCCCGTGACAGGGTTGGGGCCAACGTCCTGACTTTC
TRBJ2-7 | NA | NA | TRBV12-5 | CASGRTGLRDYEQYF | TGTGCTAGTGGTCGAACCGGGCTCAGAGACTACGAGCAGTACTTC
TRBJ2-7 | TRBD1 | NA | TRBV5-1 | CASSSGQFHYEQYF | TGCGCCAGCAGCTCGGGACAGTTTCACTACGAGCAGTACTTC
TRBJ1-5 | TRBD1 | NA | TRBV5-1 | CASSWTGGDQPQHF | TGCGCCAGCAGCTGGACAGGGGGCGATCAGCCCCAGCATTTT
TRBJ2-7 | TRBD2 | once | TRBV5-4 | CASSLRGAASGVEQYF | TGTGCCAGCAGCTTGAGGGGGGCGGCTAGCGGGGTTGAGCAGTACTTC